This T cell receptor beta chain originates from a study of blood T cell repertoires in COVID-19. Study as a whole: Sites across the United States, Italy and Spain contributed samples from acute and convalescent COVID-19. The analysed material was cDNA or gDNA that came from T cells, B-cell-depleted T cells, or PBMCs.

TCRdb keeps only in-frame clones here, not all; method: immunoSEQ multiplex PCR. Among about 270,000 clones listed, around 88% were seen once. Trimming left V 4 bases short and J 8 bases short, with 8 bases between. The CDR3 runs to 12 residues. Germline-derived CDR1 and CDR2 are LNHNV and YYDKDF (reference sequence). The participants were between about 18 and 90 years old and came from roughly 25 US areas. Researchers sorted participants into cohorts using their self-reported clinical history. The receptor comes from a woman aged 40-49 years with acute COVID-19. V is TRBV15 and J is TRBJ1-4; D ambiguous. The material sequenced was PBMCs or T cells enriched from blood (not recorded which). The CDR3 protein is CATSKPAEKLFF. CDR3 sequence (DNA): TGTGCCACCAGCAAGCCCGCAGAAAAACTGTTTTTT.